This entry is about one T cell receptor (beta chain). The data stem from a study of shared clonotypes between healthy human individuals. Germline V gives CDR1 MNHNY, CDR2 SVGAGI (reference sequence). V lost 0 bases to trimming and J lost 2 bases, with 14 bases between them. This CDR3 contains 16 residues. The data were produced by immunoSEQ multiplex PCR, yet TCRdb's version contains in-frame clones alone and is incomplete. Of fewer than 650,000 clones in the sample, less than 80% were seen once. Sequencing was done on a sample of PBMCs. The chain recombines TRBV6-6 with TRBJ2-7; TRBD1 is a possible D gene (6 bases). The origin of this receptor is a middle-aged woman in good health. Some clones in this sample may be carry-over from other donors' samples. Here the CDR3 reads CASSYSRVGATYEQYF. The CDR3 bases are TGTGCCAGCAGTTACTCGAGGGTGGGGGCGACCTACGAGCAGTACTTC.